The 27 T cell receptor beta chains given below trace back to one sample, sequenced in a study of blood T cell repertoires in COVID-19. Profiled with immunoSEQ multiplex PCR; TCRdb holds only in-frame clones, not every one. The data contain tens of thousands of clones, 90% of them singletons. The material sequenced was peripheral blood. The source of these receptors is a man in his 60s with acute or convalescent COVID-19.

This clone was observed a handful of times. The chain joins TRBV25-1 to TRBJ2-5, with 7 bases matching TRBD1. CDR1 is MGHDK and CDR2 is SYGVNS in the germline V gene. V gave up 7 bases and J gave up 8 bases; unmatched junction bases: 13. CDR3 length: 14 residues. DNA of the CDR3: TGTGCCAGCACCCGAGGGGGACAGCAAACAACCCAGTACTTC. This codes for CASTRGGQQTTQYF. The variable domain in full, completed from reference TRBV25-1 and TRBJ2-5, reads EADIYQTPRYLVIGTGKKITLECSQTMGHDKMYWYQQDPGMELHLIHYSYGVNSTEKGDLSSESTVSRIRTEHFPLTLESARPSHTSQYLCASTRGGQQTTQYFGPGTRLLVL.

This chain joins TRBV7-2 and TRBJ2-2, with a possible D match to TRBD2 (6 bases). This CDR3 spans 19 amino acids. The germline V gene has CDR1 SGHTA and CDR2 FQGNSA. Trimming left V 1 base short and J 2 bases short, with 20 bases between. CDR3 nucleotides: TGTGCCAGCAGCTTAGGACGCGGGACGGCGTACTTTAACACCGGGGAGCTGTTTTTT. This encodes CASSLGRGTAYFNTGELFF.

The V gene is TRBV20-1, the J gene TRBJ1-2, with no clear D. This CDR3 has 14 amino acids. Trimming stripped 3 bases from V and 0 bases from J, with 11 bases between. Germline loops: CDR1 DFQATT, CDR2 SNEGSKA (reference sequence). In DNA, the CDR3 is TGCAGTGCTAGTTCGGGTCCTACTAACTATGGCTACACCTTC. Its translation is CSASSGPTNYGYTF.

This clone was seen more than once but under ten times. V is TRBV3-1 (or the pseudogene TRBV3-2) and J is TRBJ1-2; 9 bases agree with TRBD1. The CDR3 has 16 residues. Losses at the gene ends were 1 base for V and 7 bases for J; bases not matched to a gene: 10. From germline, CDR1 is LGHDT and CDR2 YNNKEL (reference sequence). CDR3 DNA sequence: TGTGCCAGCAGCCAAGGGCGGGACAGGGTTTTTTTTGGCTACACCTTC. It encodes CASSQGRDRVFFGYTF.

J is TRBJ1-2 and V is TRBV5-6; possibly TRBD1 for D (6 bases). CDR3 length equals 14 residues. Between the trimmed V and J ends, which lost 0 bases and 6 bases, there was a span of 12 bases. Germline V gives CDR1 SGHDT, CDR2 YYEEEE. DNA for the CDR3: TGTGCCAGCAGCTTGGTGTCCAGGACAGATGGCTACACCTTC. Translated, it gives CASSLVSRTDGYTF.

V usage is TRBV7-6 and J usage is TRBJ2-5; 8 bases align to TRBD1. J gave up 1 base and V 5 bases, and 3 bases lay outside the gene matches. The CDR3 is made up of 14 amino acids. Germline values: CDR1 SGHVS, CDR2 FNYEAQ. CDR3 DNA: TGTGCCAGCAGCCAGGACAGGGCCCAAGAGACCCAGTACTTC. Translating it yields CASSQDRAQETQYF.

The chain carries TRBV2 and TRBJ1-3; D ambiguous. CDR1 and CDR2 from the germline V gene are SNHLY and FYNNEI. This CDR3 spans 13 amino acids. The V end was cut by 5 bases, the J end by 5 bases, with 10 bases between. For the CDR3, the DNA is TGTGCCAGCAGTCAGCGCCTCAGAAACACCATATATTTT. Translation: CASSQRLRNTIYF.

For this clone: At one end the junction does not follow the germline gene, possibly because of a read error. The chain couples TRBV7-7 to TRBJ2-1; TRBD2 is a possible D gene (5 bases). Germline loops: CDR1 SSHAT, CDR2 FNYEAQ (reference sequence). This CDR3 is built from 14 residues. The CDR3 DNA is TGTGCTAGCAGCTTACCCGGGGAGTACAGTGAGCAGTTCTTC. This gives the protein CASSLPGEYSEQFF.

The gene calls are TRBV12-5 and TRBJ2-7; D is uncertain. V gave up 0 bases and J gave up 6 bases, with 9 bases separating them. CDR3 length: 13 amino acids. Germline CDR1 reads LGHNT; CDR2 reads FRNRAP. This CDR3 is CASGLVVSSEQYF. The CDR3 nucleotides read TGTGCTAGTGGTTTGGTAGTCAGTTCCGAGCAGTACTTC. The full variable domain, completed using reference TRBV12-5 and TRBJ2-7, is DARVTQTPRHKVTEMGQEVTMRCQPILGHNTVFWYRQTMMQGLELLAYFRNRAPLDDSGMPKDRFSAEMPDATLATLKIQPSEPRDSAVYFCASGLVVSSEQYFGPGTRLTVT.

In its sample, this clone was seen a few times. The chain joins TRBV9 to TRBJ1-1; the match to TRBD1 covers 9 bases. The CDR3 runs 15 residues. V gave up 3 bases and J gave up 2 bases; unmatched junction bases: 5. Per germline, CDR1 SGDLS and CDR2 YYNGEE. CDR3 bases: TGTGCCAGCAGCGGAGGGACAGGGACTAACACTGAAGCTTTCTTT. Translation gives CASSGGTGTNTEAFF.

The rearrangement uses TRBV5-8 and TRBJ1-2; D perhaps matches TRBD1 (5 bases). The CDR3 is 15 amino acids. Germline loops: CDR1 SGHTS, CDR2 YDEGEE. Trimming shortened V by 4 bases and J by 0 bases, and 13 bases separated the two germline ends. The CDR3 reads CASSTRQLTNYGYTF. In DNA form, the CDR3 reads TGTGCCAGCAGCACCAGACAGCTCACTAACTATGGCTACACCTTC.

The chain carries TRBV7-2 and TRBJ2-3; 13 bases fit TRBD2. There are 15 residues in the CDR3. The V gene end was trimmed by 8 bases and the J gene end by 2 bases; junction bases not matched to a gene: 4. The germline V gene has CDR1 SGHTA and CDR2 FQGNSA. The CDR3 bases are TGTGCCAGCCAAGGACTAGCGGGAGACACAGATACGCAGTATTTT. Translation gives CASQGLAGDTDTQYF.

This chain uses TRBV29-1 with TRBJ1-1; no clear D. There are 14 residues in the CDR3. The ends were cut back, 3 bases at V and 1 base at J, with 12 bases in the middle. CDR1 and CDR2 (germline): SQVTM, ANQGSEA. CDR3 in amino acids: CSVEEYTTNTEAFF. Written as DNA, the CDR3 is TGCAGCGTTGAGGAGTATACCACGAACACTGAAGCTTTCTTT.

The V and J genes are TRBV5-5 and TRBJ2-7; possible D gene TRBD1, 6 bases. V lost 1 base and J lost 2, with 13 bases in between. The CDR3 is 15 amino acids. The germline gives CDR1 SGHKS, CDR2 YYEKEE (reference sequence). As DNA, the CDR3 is TGTGCCAGCAGCTTGTTCGCACAGGGAGCCTACGAGCAGTACTTC. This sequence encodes CASSLFAQGAYEQYF.

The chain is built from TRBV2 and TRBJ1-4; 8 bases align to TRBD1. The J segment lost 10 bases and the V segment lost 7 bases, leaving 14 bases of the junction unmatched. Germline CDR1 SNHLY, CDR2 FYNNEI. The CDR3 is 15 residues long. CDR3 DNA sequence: TGTGCCAGCACAAGAACTTTGGACAGGGTAGGAAAACTGTTTTTT. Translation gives CASTRTLDRVGKLFF.

The CDR3 loop is CASSLEPGQMEGYTF. As DNA, the CDR3 is TGCGCCAGCAGCCTGGAACCGGGACAGATGGAGGGCTACACCTTC. This chain uses TRBV5-1 with TRBJ1-2; TRBD1 matches 7 bases. Germline V lookup: CDR1 SGHRS, CDR2 YFSETQ. This CDR3 comprises 15 residues. Trimming took 4 bases from V and 8 from J; bases not matched to a gene: 14.

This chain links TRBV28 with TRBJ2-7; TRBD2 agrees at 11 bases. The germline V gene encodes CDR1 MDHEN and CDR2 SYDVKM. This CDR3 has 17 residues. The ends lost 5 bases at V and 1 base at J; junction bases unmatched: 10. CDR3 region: CASSTTGLAGPSYEQYF. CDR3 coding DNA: TGTGCCAGCAGTACCACAGGACTAGCGGGTCCTTCCTACGAGCAGTACTTC.

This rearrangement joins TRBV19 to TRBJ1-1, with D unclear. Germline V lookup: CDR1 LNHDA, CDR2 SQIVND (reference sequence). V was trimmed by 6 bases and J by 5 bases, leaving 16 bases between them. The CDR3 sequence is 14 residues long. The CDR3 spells CASRAPGGETEAFF. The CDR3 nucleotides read TGTGCCAGTAGAGCCCCAGGAGGAGAGACTGAAGCTTTCTTT.

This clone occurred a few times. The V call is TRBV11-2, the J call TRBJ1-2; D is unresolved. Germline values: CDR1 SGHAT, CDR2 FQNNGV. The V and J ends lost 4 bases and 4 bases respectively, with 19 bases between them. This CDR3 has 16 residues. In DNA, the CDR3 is TGTGCCAGCAGCTCTACTCTTGGAGGTGGGAGCTATGGCTACACCTTC. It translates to CASSSTLGGGSYGYTF.

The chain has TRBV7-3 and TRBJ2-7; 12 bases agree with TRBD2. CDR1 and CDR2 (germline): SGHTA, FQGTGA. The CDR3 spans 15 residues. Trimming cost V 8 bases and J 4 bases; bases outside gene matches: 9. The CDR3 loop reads CASGLGLAGTYEQYF. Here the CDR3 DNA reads TGTGCCAGCGGCCTAGGACTAGCGGGAACTTACGAGCAGTACTTC.

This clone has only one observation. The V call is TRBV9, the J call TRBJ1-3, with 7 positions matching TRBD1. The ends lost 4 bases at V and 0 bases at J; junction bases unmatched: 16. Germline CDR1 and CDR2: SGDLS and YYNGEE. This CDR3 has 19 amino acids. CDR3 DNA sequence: TGTGCCAGCAGCCCCCTCCGGGACAGAGCCTTCAGCTCTGGAAACACCATATATTTT. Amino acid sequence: CASSPLRDRAFSSGNTIYF.

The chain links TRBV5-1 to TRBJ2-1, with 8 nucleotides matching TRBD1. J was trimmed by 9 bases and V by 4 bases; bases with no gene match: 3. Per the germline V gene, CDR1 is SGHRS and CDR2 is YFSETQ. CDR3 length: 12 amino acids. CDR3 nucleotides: TGCGCCAGCAGCATTGGACAGGGTGAGCAGTTCTTC. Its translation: CASSIGQGEQFF.

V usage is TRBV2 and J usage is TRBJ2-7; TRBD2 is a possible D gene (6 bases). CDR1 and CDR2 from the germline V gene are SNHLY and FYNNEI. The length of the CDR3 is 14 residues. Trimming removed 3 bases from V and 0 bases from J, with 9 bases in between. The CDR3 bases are TGTGCCAGCAGTGATGGGCGGGGCTCCTACGAGCAGTACTTC. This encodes CASSDGRGSYEQYF.

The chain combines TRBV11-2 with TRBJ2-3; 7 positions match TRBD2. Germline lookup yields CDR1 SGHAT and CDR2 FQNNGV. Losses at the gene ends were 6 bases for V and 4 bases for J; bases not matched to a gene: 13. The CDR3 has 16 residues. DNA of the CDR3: TGTGCCAGCAGTTCCGACACGGGAGGAGGGGCAGATACGCAGTATTTT. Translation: CASSSDTGGGADTQYF.

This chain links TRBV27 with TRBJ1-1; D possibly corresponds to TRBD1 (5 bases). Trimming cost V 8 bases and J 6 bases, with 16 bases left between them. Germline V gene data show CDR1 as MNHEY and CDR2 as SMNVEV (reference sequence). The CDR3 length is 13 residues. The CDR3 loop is CASSTGGDPEAFF. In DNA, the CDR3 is TGTGCCAGCTCGACTGGGGGGGATCCTGAAGCTTTCTTT.

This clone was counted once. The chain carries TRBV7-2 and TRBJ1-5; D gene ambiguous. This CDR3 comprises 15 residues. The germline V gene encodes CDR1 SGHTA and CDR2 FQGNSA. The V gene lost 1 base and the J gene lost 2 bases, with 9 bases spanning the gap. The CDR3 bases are TGTGCCAGCAGCTTAGAGGAGGGTGGCAATCAGCCCCAGCATTTT. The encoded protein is CASSLEEGGNQPQHF.

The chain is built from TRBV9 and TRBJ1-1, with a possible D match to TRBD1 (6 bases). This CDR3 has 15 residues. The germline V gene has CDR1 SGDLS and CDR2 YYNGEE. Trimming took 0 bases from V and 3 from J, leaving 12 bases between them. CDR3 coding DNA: TGTGCCAGCAGCGTAGTCACGGGGGGCCACACTGAAGCTTTCTTT. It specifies CASSVVTGGHTEAFF.